The clone carrying this TCR beta chain is a singleton in its sample. This sample is part of a study of blood T cell repertoires in COVID-19. Overall study context: COVID-19 samples from acute and convalescent phases originated in the United States, Italy and Spain. T cells, B-cell-depleted T cells, or PBMCs supplied cDNA or gDNA.

The CDR3 has 18 amino acids. V shed 3 bases, J shed 3 bases, and the junction held 11 bases outside the gene matches. Germline V gives CDR1 KGHSH, CDR2 LQKENI. Per the original methods: It was from reference gene primer amplification that nucleated cell counts were estimated. Clones were sequenced by immunoSEQ multiplex PCR, and TCRdb holds only the in-frame ones, with some missing. That table is the source of V, J and clone size, and D and trimming were worked out from the DNA. The top ten hold 2% of the sample, which has about 69,000 clones, 86% seen once. This TCR derives from a man aged 25-45 years with acute or convalescent COVID-19. Input material: peripheral blood. The chain links TRBV18 to TRBJ1-2, with 12 nucleotides matching TRBD1. This chain's CDR3 is CASSPGGTGGAGYYGYTF. CDR3 DNA sequence: TGTGCCAGCTCACCCGGTGGGACAGGGGGCGCTGGCTACTATGGCTACACCTTC.